Following are 8 T cell receptor beta chains from one sample sequenced in a study of cytomegalovirus exposure and HLA in healthy donors. PCR involved 60 Vbeta and 13 Jbeta primers. Using immunoSEQ multiplex PCR, the repertoire was profiled, and TCRdb retains in-frame clones only, with some absent. This table holds over 150,000 clones, about 80% found once. Sequencing was done on a sample of PBMCs. These receptors were collected from a woman under 40 in good health and CMV-seronegative.

The V gene is TRBV7-8, the J gene TRBJ1-2; TRBD1 agrees at 9 bases. Germline V gene data show CDR1 as SGHVS and CDR2 as FQNEAQ. With V trimmed by 6 bases and J by 0 bases, 11 bases remained unmatched. There are 17 residues in the CDR3. CDR3: CASRDPGQGSTNYGYTF. In DNA, the CDR3 is TGTGCCAGCAGAGATCCGGGACAGGGCTCAACTAACTATGGCTACACCTTC.

The gene calls are TRBV28 and TRBJ1-2; TRBD1 agrees at 9 bases. CDR1 and CDR2 (germline): MDHEN, SYDVKM. This CDR3 comprises 16 residues. V shed 5 bases, J shed 0 bases, and the junction held 7 bases outside the gene matches. DNA for the CDR3: TGTGCCAGCAGTAAAACAGGGGGCATATCTAACTATGGCTACACCTTC. It translates to CASSKTGGISNYGYTF.

This clone appeared a single time. V is TRBV7-7 and J is TRBJ2-1; D is perhaps TRBD2 (7 bases). The CDR3 runs to 15 residues. Trimming cost V 1 base and J 8 bases, with 15 bases left between them. Per germline, CDR1 SSHAT and CDR2 FNYEAQ (reference sequence). CDR3 residues: CASSLGGGRTDEQFF. The CDR3 DNA reads TGTGCCAGCAGCTTAGGGGGGGGGAGGACAGATGAGCAGTTCTTC.

The chain carries TRBV6-6 and TRBJ1-4, with a tentative D call TRBD1 (6 bases). The CDR3 is 13 residues long. Germline-derived CDR1 and CDR2 are MNHNY and SVGAGI (reference sequence). The germline V and J ends were trimmed by 10 bases and 10 bases, with 19 bases remaining between them. The CDR3 nucleotides read TGTGCCACCCGCGGCGGGGGGCCCTCAAAACTGTTTTTT. Translated: CATRGGGPSKLFF.

The rearrangement uses TRBV4-1 and TRBJ1-2, with 7 bases that match TRBD1. V dropped 4 bases and J dropped 13; count of bases not matched to a gene: 12. Germline assignment: CDR1 MGHRA and CDR2 YSYEKL. This CDR3 is built from 13 residues. This CDR3 is CASSPRARGVFTF. In nucleotides, the CDR3 is TGCGCCAGCAGCCCGCGGGCCAGGGGGGTCTTCACCTTC.

The chain combines TRBV27 with TRBJ2-7; D ambiguous. The V end was cut by 0 bases, the J end by 6 bases, with 9 bases between. CDR1 MNHEY and CDR2 SMNVEV come from the germline V gene (reference sequence). The CDR3 loop spans 13 amino acids. The CDR3 protein is CASSLSRQGEQYF. The CDR3 coding sequence is TGTGCCAGCAGTTTATCGCGGCAAGGCGAGCAGTACTTC.

J is TRBJ2-7 and V is TRBV11-2, with TRBD1 matching over 9 bases. Germline CDR1 reads SGHAT; CDR2 reads FQNNGV. The CDR3 has 19 residues. V dropped 5 bases and J dropped 1; count of bases not matched to a gene: 18. Here the CDR3 DNA reads TGTGCCAGCAGCAAAACCGGAGGGAGTTGGGACAGGGTATCCTACGAGCAGTACTTC. Amino acid sequence: CASSKTGGSWDRVSYEQYF.

The count of this clone is one. The chain is built from TRBV5-1 and TRBJ1-1; 9 bases line up with TRBD1. CDR1 is SGHRS and CDR2 is YFSETQ in the germline V gene. J lost 1 base, V lost 4 bases, and 2 bases had no gene match. The CDR3 spans 14 residues. The CDR3 DNA reads TGCGCCAGCAGCACGGGACAGGGGAACACTGAAGCTTTCTTT. As protein: CASSTGQGNTEAFF.